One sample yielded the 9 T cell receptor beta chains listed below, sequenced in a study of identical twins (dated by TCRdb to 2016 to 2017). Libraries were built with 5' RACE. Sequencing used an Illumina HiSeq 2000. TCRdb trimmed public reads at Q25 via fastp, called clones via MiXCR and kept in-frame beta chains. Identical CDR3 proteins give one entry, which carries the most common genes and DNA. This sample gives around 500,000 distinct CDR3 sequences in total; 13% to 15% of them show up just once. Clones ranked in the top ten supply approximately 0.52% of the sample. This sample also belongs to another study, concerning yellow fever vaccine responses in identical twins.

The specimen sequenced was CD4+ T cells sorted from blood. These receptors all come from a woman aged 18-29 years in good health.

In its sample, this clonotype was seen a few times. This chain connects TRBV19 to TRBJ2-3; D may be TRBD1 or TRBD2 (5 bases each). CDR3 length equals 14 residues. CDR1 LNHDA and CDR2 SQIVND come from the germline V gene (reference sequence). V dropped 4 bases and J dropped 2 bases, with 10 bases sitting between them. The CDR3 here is CASSTDGATDTQYF. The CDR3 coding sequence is TGTGCCAGTAGTACGGACGGGGCCACAGATACGCAGTATTTT.

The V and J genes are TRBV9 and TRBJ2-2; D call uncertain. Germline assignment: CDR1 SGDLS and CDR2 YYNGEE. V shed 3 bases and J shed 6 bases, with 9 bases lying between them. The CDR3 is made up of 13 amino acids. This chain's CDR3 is CASSEFFPGELFF. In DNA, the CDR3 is TGTGCCAGCAGCGAGTTTTTCCCCGGGGAGCTGTTTTTT. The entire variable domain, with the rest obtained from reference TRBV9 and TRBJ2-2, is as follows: DSGVTQTPKHLITATGQRVTLRCSPRSGDLSVYWYQQSLDQGLQFLIQYYNGEERAKGNILERFSAQQFPDLHSELNLSSLELGDSALYFCASSEFFPGELFFGEGSRLTVL.

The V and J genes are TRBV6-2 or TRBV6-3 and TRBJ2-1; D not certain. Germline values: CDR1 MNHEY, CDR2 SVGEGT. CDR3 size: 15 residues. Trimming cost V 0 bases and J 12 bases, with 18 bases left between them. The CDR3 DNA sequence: TGTGCCAGCAGTTACTCGAGTGCGGAATATGCCCCGCAGTTCTTC. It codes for CASSYSSAEYAPQFF.

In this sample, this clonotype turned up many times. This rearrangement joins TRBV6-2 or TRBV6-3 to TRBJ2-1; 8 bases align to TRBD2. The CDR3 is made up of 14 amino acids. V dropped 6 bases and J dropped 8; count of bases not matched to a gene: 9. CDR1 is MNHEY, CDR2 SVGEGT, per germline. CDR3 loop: CASSPASGGDEQFF. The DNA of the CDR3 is TGTGCCAGCAGCCCCGCCAGCGGGGGCGATGAGCAGTTCTTC.

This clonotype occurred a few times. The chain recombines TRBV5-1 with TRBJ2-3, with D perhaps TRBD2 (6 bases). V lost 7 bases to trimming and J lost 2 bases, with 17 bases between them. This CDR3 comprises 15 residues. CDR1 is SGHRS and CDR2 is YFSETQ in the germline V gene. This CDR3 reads CASGEGDWNTDTQYF. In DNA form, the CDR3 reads TGCGCCAGCGGGGAAGGGGACTGGAACACAGATACGCAGTATTTT.

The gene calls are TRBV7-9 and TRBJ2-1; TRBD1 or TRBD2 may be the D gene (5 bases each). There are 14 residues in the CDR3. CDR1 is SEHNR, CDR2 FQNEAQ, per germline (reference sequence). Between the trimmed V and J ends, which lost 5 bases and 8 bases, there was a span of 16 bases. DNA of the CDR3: TGTGCCAGCAGCCCGGGACGGACCCATTATGAGCAGTTCTTC. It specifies CASSPGRTHYEQFF.

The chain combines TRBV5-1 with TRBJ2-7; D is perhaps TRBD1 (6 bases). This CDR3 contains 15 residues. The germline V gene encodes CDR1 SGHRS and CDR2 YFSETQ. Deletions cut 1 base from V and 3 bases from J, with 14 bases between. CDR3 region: CASSLTGTLDYEQYF. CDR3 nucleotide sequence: TGCGCCAGCAGCTTGACCGGGACACTCGACTACGAGCAGTACTTC.

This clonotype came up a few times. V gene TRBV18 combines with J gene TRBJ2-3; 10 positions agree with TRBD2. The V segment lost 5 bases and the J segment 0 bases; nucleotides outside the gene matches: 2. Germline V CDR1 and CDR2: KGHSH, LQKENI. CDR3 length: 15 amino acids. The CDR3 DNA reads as TGTGCCAGCTCAAAGACTAGCGGGAGCACAGATACGCAGTATTTT. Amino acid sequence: CASSKTSGSTDTQYF.

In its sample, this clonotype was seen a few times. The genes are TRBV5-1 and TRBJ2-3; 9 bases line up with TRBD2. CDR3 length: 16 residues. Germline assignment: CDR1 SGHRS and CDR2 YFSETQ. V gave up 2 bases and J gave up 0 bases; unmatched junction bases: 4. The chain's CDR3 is CASSFSSGGSTDTQYF. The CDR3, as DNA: TGCGCCAGCAGCTTTTCGAGCGGGGGGAGCACAGATACGCAGTATTTT. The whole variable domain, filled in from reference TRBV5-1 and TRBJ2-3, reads KAGVTQTPRYLIKTRGQQVTLSCSPISGHRSVSWYQQTPGQGLQFLFEYFSETQRNKGNFPGRFSGRQFSNSRSEMNVSTLELGDSALYLCASSFSSGGSTDTQYFGPGTRLTVL.